A selection of T cell receptor beta chains follows, all from one sample in a study of graft-versus-host responses after intestinal transplantation. Libraries were prepared by immunoSEQ multiplex PCR; TCRdb keeps only in-frame clonotypes and omits some of them. Among about 57,000 clones listed, 80% to 90% were seen once. The sequencing used PBMCs, collected 26 days after transplant. Every receptor here comes from a human patient who received an intestinal transplant, so some T cells may come from the graft donor. Each CDR3 is given with its conserved first and last residue. The D gene is left open where the match is weak. Clone size, where shown, is once, few, many, or a class for clones that have expanded.

d_gene,v_gene,j_gene,abundance,CDR3nt,CDR3aa
TRBD1,TRBV13,TRBJ2-3,-,TGTGCCAGCAGCTCCCGGGACAGGGAACTTGCGGGTACGCAGTATTTT,CASSSRDRELAGTQYF
TRBD2,TRBV19,TRBJ2-7,once,TGTGCCAGTAGTATAGCTAGCGGGGGTGTTCGGACCTACGAGCAGTACTTC,CASSIASGGVRTYEQYF
TRBD2,TRBV23-1,TRBJ2-3,-,TGCGCCAGCAGTCAAAAGCGGGGGGGCCTCGGCACAGATACGCAGTATTTT,CASSQKRGGLGTDTQYF
-,TRBV4-1,TRBJ1-6,-,TGCGCCAGCAGCCAAGACGGGACACGCCTGAATTCACCCCTCCACTTT,CASSQDGTRLNSPLHF
TRBD2,TRBV7-3,TRBJ2-1,-,TGTGCCAGCAGTAGCGGGGGGGGTTTCAATGAGCAGTTCTTC,CASSSGGGFNEQFF
TRBD1,TRBV6-5,TRBJ1-2,-,TGTGCCAGCACCTTACAGGGGGTCGGCTATGGCTACACCTTC,CASTLQGVGYGYTF
-,TRBV9,TRBJ1-3,-,TGTGCCAGCAGCCTCTCCGACAACTCTGGAAACACCATATATTTT,CASSLSDNSGNTIYF
-,TRBV6-6,TRBJ1-1,-,TGTGCCAGCTACCGGGGGGCTGAAGCTTTCTTT,CASYRGAEAFF
-,TRBV4-3,TRBJ1-1,-,TGCGCCAGCAGCCAATCTGGACAGAACACTGAAGCTTTCTTT,CASSQSGQNTEAFF
-,TRBV30,TRBJ1-4,-,TGTGCCTGGAGTTACGGAGCTAATGAAAAACTGTTTTTT,CAWSYGANEKLFF
-,TRBV28,TRBJ1-5,-,TGTGCCAGCCGGGAAATGAATCAGCCCCAGCATTTT,CASREMNQPQHF
-,TRBV30,TRBJ2-2,-,TGTGCCTGGAGTCTAGCGATCGACACCGGGGAGCTGTTTTTT,CAWSLAIDTGELFF
TRBD1,TRBV30,TRBJ2-1,-,TGTGCCAGCAATGCCGGGACAGGGGTCCCCAATGAGCAGTTCTTC,CASNAGTGVPNEQFF
-,TRBV7-9,TRBJ2-3,-,TGTGCCAGCAGCTTATTCGGCACAGATACGCAGTATTTT,CASSLFGTDTQYF
TRBD1,TRBV7-6,TRBJ1-5,-,TGTGCCAGCAGCTTAGGGACAGGAAATCAGCCCCAGCATTTT,CASSLGTGNQPQHF
-,TRBV28,TRBJ2-7,-,TGTGCCAGCAGTTTGCGGGGATCCCTAGGGGAGCAGTACTTC,CASSLRGSLGEQYF
TRBD2,TRBV2,TRBJ2-3,once,TGTGCCAGCAGTCAAGGCGGGGGGGCCGCAGATACGCAGTATTTT,CASSQGGGAADTQYF
TRBD2,TRBV28,TRBJ2-7,-,TGTGGCTCGAACGGGGGGTTCGAGCAGTACTTC,CGSNGGFEQYF
-,TRBV4-1,TRBJ2-2,-,TGCGCCAGCAGCCGCGGGACTTCGACCACCGGGGAGCTGTTTTTT,CASSRGTSTTGELFF